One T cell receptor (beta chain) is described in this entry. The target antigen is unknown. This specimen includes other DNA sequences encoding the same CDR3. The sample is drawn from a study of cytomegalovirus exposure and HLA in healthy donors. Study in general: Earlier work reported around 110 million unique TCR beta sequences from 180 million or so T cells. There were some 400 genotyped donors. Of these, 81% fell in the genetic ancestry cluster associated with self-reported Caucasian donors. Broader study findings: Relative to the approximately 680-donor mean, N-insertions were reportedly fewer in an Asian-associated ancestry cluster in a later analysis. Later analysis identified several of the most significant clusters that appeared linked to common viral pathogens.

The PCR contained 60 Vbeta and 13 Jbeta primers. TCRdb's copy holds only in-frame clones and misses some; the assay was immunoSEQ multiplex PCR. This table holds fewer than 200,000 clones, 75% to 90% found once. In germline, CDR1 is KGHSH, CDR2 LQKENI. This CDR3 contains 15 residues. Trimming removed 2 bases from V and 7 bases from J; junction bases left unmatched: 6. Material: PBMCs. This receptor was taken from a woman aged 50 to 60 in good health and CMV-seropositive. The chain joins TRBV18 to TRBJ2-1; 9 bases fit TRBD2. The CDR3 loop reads CASSPSASGTNEQFF. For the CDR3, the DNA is TGTGCCAGCTCACCATCGGCTAGCGGGACAAATGAGCAGTTCTTC.